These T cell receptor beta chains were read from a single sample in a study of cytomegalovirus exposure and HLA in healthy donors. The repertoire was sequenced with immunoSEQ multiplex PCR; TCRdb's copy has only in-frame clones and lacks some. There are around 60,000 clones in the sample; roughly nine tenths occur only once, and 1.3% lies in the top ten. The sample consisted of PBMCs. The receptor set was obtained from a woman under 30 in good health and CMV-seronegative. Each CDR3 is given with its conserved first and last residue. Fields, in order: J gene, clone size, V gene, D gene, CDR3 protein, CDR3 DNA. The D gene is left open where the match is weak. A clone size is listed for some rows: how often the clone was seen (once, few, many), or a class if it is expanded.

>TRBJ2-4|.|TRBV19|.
CASTADRGNIQYF
TGTGCCAGTACCGCGGACCGGGGAAACATTCAGTACTTC
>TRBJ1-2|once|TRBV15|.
CATSRGQNYGYTF
TGTGCCACCAGCAGAGGACAGAACTATGGCTACACCTTC
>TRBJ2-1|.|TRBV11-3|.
CASSLRGPGNEQFF
TGTGCCAGCAGCCTTCGGGGTCCGGGAAATGAGCAGTTCTTC
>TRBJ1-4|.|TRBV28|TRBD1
CASSIQGAGEKLFF
TGTGCCAGCAGTATACAGGGGGCAGGGGAAAAACTGTTTTTT
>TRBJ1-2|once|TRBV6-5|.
CASRSNSYGYTF
TGTGCCAGCAGGTCTAACAGCTATGGCTACACCTTC
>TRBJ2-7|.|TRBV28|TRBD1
CASRNIRSAGQGTYEQYF
TGTGCCAGCAGAAATATCCGTTCTGCGGGACAGGGAACCTACGAGCAGTACTTC
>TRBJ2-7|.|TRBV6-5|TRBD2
CASSYAGTSGSYEQYF
TGTGCCAGCAGTTACGCCGGGACTAGCGGGAGCTACGAGCAGTACTTC
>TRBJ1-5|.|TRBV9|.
CASSPQGSNQPQHF
TGTGCCAGCAGCCCTCAGGGTAGCAATCAGCCCCAGCATTTT
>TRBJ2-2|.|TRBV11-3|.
CASSSPLAGELFF
TGTGCCAGCAGCTCCCCACTAGCCGGGGAGCTGTTTTTT
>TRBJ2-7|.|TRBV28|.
CASSLVGGADYEQYF
TGTGCCAGCAGTTTAGTTGGGGGGGCGGACTACGAGCAGTACTTC
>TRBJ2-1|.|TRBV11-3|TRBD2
CASSLATSGYNEQFF
TGTGCCAGCAGCTTAGCGACTAGCGGCTACAATGAGCAGTTCTTC
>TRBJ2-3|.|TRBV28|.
CASSSSRRTAYDTQYF
TGTGCCAGCTCCTCTTCCAGGCGGACTGCCTACGATACGCAGTATTTT
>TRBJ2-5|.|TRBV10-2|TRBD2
CASSGPPGGETQYF
TGCGCCAGCAGTGGACCCCCGGGGGGAGAGACCCAGTACTTC